These T cell receptor beta chains were read from a single sample in a study of cytomegalovirus exposure and HLA in healthy donors. TCRdb keeps only in-frame clones here, not all; method: immunoSEQ multiplex PCR. Seen here are roughly 190,000 clones, 80% to 85% observed once, and the top ten hold around 0.8%. The material sequenced was PBMCs. Receptor source: a young woman in good health and CMV-seronegative. The CDR3 runs from the conserved cysteine through the conserved F or W. A D gene is named only where the DNA matches it firmly. The size field is filled for only some rows; it gives once, few, many or a size class.

v_call	j_call	d_call	clone_size	cdr3_aa	cdr3_nt
TRBV4-1	TRBJ2-3	TRBD2	few	CASSQEFRGDLTDTQYF	TGCGCCAGCAGCCAAGAATTTCGGGGGGACCTCACAGATACGCAGTATTTT
TRBV5-1	TRBJ2-7	TRBD2	.	CASSSGTRPYEQYF	TGCGCCAGCAGCTCCGGGACTAGACCCTACGAGCAGTACTTC
TRBV9	TRBJ1-5	.	.	CASSVSGDQPQHF	TGTGCCAGCAGCGTCTCAGGGGATCAGCCCCAGCATTTT
TRBV5-4	TRBJ2-3	TRBD1	.	CASSLEGTELDTQYF	TGTGCCAGCAGCTTGGAGGGGACAGAACTAGATACGCAGTATTTT
TRBV6-5	TRBJ2-3	.	.	CASSSTRGTDTQYF	TGTGCCAGCAGTTCAACTCGAGGCACAGATACGCAGTATTTT
TRBV7-9	TRBJ2-7	TRBD1	.	CSSSSGTGVYEQYF	TGTTCCAGCAGCTCCGGGACAGGGGTTTACGAGCAGTACTTC
TRBV2	TRBJ1-1	.	once	CASLTDRLNTEAFF	TGTGCCAGCCTTACGGACAGATTGAACACTGAAGCTTTCTTT
TRBV28	TRBJ1-2	TRBD1	.	CASSRPGQGLSYGYTF	TGTGCCAGCAGCCGACCGGGACAGGGGTTGAGCTATGGCTACACCTTC
TRBV5-1	TRBJ2-7	.	.	CASSGDFAGSYEQYF	TGCGCCAGCAGCGGGGATTTTGCGGGCTCCTACGAGCAGTACTTC
TRBV27	TRBJ2-6	TRBD1	.	CASSLETGDVGANVLTF	TGTGCCAGCAGTTTAGAGACAGGGGATGTTGGGGCCAACGTCCTGACTTTC
TRBV15	TRBJ2-2	TRBD1	.	CATSSGTANTGELFF	TGTGCCACCAGCTCCGGGACAGCGAACACCGGGGAGCTGTTTTTT
TRBV5-1	TRBJ2-5	TRBD2	.	CASSRFGTSGGQETQYF	TGCGCCAGTAGTCGCTTCGGGACTAGCGGGGGGCAAGAGACCCAGTACTTC
TRBV9	TRBJ2-3	TRBD1	.	CASSTRTGGSSTDTQYF	TGTGCCAGCAGCACCCGGACAGGGGGCTCCTCCACAGATACGCAGTATTTT
TRBV29-1	TRBJ2-7	.	.	CSVVVSYEQYF	TGCAGCGTTGTCGTATCCTACGAGCAGTACTTC
TRBV7-8	TRBJ2-7	TRBD1	.	CASSLSGQGYEQYF	TGTGCCAGCAGCTTGTCAGGACAGGGCTACGAGCAGTACTTC
TRBV5-4	TRBJ1-1	.	.	CASKTNGNTEAFF	TGTGCCAGTAAGACAAACGGGAACACTGAAGCTTTCTTT
TRBV27	TRBJ2-7	TRBD2	.	CASSPRLAGAPEQYF	TGTGCCAGCAGTCCCCGACTAGCGGGAGCTCCCGAGCAGTACTTC
TRBV18	TRBJ1-2	TRBD1	.	CASSPGQGHGYTF	TGTGCCAGCTCACCTGGACAGGGACATGGCTACACCTTC
TRBV27	TRBJ2-1	.	.	CASSYGTPYNEQFF	TGTGCCAGCAGTTACGGGACTCCATACAATGAGCAGTTCTTC
TRBV5-6	TRBJ1-6	TRBD1	once	CASSPGGSSPLHF	TGTGCCAGCAGCCCAGGGGGGTCTTCACCCCTCCACTTT
TRBV10-3	TRBJ1-2	TRBD1	.	CAISAGTGNYGYTF	TGTGCCATCAGTGCGGGGACAGGGAACTATGGCTACACCTTC
TRBV30	TRBJ2-7	.	once	CAWSVAGSTYEQYF	TGTGCCTGGAGTGTGGCGGGTAGTACTTACGAGCAGTACTTC
TRBV27	TRBJ2-7	TRBD1	.	CASTGTGTLREQYF	TGTGCCAGCACCGGGACAGGGACATTACGGGAGCAGTACTTC
TRBV4-2	TRBJ2-1	TRBD2	.	CASSQDKRGAYNEQFF	TGTGCCAGCAGCCAAGATAAGCGGGGGGCTTACAATGAGCAGTTCTTC
TRBV9	TRBJ2-2	TRBD2	.	CASSSSGRKGRTGELFF	TGTGCCAGCAGCTCTAGCGGGAGGAAGGGAAGAACCGGGGAGCTGTTTTTT
TRBV6-1	TRBJ2-3	TRBD1	.	CASSVPGQRSTDTQYF	TGTGCCAGCAGTGTACCGGGACAGCGAAGCACAGATACGCAGTATTTT
TRBV29-1	TRBJ1-5	.	once	CSVEERENQPQHF	TGCAGCGTTGAAGAACGGGAAAATCAGCCCCAGCATTTT
TRBV7-9	TRBJ2-2	.	.	CASTLGTGELFF	TGTGCCAGCACCCTAGGTACCGGGGAGCTGTTTTTT
TRBV6-5	TRBJ1-2	.	.	CASSLDRYDYGYTF	TGTGCCAGCAGTCTGGACAGATACGACTATGGCTACACCTTC
TRBV6-1	TRBJ1-1	.	once	CASSRAGIVEAFF	TGTGCCAGCAGCCGGGCAGGGATCGTGGAAGCTTTCTTT
TRBV7-9	TRBJ2-7	.	.	CASSLDGSRHEQYF	TGTGCCAGCAGCTTAGACGGGAGTAGGCACGAGCAGTACTTC
TRBV19	TRBJ1-1	.	.	CASINRVGEAFF	TGTGCCAGTATAAACAGGGTAGGTGAAGCTTTCTTT
TRBV13	TRBJ2-1	TRBD2	.	CASSLGLAGAYNEQFF	TGTGCCAGCAGCTTAGGCCTAGCGGGAGCCTACAATGAGCAGTTCTTC
TRBV15	TRBJ2-5	TRBD2	.	CATSRDRGGETQYF	TGTGCCACCAGCAGAGATCGGGGGGGAGAGACCCAGTACTTC
TRBV7-9	TRBJ2-7	.	.	CASSATPGEQYF	TGTGCCAGCAGCGCCACCCCGGGCGAGCAGTACTTC
TRBV11-1	TRBJ2-7	.	once	CASSLGQITYEQYF	TGTGCCAGCAGCCTAGGACAAATCACCTACGAGCAGTACTTC
TRBV30	TRBJ1-1	.	.	CAWILGGGSGYTEAFF	TGTGCCTGGATTTTAGGGGGGGGTAGCGGGTACACTGAAGCTTTCTTT
TRBV29-1	TRBJ2-7	TRBD1	.	CSVEKTGSSYEQYF	TGCAGCGTTGAAAAGACAGGGAGTTCCTACGAGCAGTACTTC
TRBV18	TRBJ1-1	.	.	CASSPPLLMNTEAFF	TGTGCCAGCTCACCACCCTTACTCATGAACACTGAAGCTTTCTTT
TRBV2	TRBJ1-6	TRBD1	.	CASRKGAGNPESPLHF	TGTGCCAGCAGAAAGGGGGCTGGGAACCCTGAGTCACCCCTCCACTTT
TRBV15	TRBJ2-3	.	few	CATSNTEYSGSHTDTQYF	TGTGCCACCAGCAACACGGAATATAGCGGCAGTCACACAGATACGCAGTATTTT
TRBV28	TRBJ1-4	.	.	CATTEGTNEKLFF	TGTGCCACCACGGAGGGAACTAATGAAAAACTGTTTTTT
TRBV28	TRBJ2-1	.	once	CASSTSTSPYNEQFF	.
TRBV6-5	TRBJ2-5	.	.	CASSYGSLEETQYF	TGTGCCAGCAGTTACGGCAGTTTGGAAGAGACCCAGTACTTC
TRBV15	TRBJ1-2	TRBD1	once	CATSGIQGADYGYTF	TGTGCCACCAGCGGAATACAGGGGGCGGACTATGGCTACACCTTC
TRBV2	TRBJ2-5	TRBD2	.	CASSGGTSAGRKTQYF	TGTGCCAGCAGCGGGGGGACTAGCGCGGGGAGAAAGACCCAGTACTTC
TRBV5-8	TRBJ2-6	TRBD1	.	CASSYPGQSISGANVLTF	TGTGCCAGCAGCTACCCGGGACAGTCCATCTCTGGGGCCAACGTCCTGACTTTC
TRBV6-5	TRBJ2-5	TRBD2	.	CASSYSGGGETQYF	TGTGCCAGCAGTTACTCGGGGGGGGGAGAGACCCAGTACTTC
TRBV29-1	TRBJ2-1	TRBD2	.	CSLMRVAGGNEQFF	TGCAGCCTCATGCGGGTAGCGGGAGGGAATGAGCAGTTCTTC
TRBV6-5	TRBJ2-7	TRBD2	.	CASSYSGTSTYEQYF	TGTGCCAGCAGTTACTCTGGGACTAGCACCTACGAGCAGTACTTC
TRBV6-5	TRBJ2-3	.	.	CASSSRDLGSGDTQYF	TGTGCCAGTAGTTCGCGCGACCTAGGTTCTGGCGATACGCAGTATTTT
TRBV2	TRBJ2-1	.	.	CASSYLSYNEQFF	TGTGCCAGCAGCTATCTTTCCTACAATGAGCAGTTCTTC
TRBV7-9	TRBJ2-2	.	few	CASSPWGGSNTGELFF	TGTGCCAGCAGCCCTTGGGGGGGCTCGAACACCGGGGAGCTGTTTTTT